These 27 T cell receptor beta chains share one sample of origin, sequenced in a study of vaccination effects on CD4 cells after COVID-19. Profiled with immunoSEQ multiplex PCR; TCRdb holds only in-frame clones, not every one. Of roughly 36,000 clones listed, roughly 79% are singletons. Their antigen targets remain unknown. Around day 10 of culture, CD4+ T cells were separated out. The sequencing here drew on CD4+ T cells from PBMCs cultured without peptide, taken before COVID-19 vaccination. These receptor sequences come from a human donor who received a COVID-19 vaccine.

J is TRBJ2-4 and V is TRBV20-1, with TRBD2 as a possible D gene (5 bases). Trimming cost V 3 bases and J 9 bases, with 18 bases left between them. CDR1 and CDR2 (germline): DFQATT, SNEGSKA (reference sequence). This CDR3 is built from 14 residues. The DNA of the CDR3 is TGCAGTGCTAGTGATCCGGGAATCGAAGGCATTCAGTACTTC. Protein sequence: CSASDPGIEGIQYF.

This CDR3 is CASSEQGLVGYTF. For the CDR3, the DNA is TGTGCCAGCAGCGAACAGGGGCTAGTTGGCTACACCTTC. V usage is TRBV7-2 and J usage is TRBJ1-2; 7 nucleotides align to TRBD1. The germline CDR1 and CDR2 sequences are SGHTA and FQGNSA. The V and J ends lost 5 bases and 7 bases, in that order; junction bases with no gene match: 7. The CDR3 loop spans 13 amino acids.

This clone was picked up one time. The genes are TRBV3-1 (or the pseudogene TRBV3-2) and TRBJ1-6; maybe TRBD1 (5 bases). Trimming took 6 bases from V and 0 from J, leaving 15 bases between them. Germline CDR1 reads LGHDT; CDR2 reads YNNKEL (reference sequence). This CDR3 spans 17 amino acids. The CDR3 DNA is TGTGCCAGCAGTCAAACTGGGGGTAGCTCCTATAATTCACCCCTCCACTTT. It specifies CASSQTGGSSYNSPLHF.

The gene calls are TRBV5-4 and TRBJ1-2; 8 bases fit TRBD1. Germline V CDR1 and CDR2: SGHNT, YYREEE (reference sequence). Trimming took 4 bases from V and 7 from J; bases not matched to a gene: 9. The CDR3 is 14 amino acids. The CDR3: CASSRAGQGAGYTF. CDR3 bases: TGTGCCAGCAGCAGGGCTGGCCAGGGGGCTGGCTACACCTTC.

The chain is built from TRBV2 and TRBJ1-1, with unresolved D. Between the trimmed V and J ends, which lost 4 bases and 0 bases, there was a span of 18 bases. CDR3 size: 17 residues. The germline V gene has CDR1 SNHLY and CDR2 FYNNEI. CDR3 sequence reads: CASSVSSLSQMNTEAFF. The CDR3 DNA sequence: TGTGCCAGCAGTGTGTCCAGCCTGAGTCAAATGAACACTGAAGCTTTCTTT. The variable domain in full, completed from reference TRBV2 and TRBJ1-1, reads EPEVTQTPSHQVTQMGQEVILRCVPISNHLYFYWYRQILGQKVEFLVSFYNNEISEKSEIFDDQFSVERPDGSNFTLKIRSTKLEDSAMYFCASSVSSLSQMNTEAFFGQGTRLTVV.

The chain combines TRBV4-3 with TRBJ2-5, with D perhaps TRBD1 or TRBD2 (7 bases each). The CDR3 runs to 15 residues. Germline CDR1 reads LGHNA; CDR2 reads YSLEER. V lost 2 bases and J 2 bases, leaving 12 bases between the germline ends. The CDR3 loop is CASSQREGQQETQYF. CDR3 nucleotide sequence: TGCGCCAGCAGCCAAAGGGAGGGACAGCAAGAGACCCAGTACTTC.

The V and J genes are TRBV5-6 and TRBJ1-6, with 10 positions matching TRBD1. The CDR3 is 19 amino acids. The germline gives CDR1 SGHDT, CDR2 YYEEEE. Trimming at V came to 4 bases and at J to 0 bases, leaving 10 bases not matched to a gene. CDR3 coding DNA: TGTGCCAGCAGCCCGGGGAGGGGACAGGGGCCCTCCTATAATTCACCCCTCCACTTT. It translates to CASSPGRGQGPSYNSPLHF.

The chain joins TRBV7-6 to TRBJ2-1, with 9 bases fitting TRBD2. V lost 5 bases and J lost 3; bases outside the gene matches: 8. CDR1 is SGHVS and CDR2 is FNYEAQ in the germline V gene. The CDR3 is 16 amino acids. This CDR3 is CASSLGAGGVYNEQFF. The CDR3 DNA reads TGTGCCAGCAGCCTAGGAGCGGGGGGAGTCTACAATGAGCAGTTCTTC. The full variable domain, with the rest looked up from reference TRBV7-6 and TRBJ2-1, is GAGVSQSPRYKVTKRGQDVALRCDPISGHVSLYWYRQALGQGPEFLTYFNYEAQQDKSGLPNDRFSAERPEGSISTLTIQRTEQRDSAMYRCASSLGAGGVYNEQFFGPGTRLTVL.

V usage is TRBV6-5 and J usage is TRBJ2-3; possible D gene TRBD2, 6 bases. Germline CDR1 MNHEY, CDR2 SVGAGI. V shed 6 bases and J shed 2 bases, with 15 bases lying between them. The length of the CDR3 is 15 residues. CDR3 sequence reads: CASSAPGLITDTQYF. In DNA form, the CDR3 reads TGTGCCAGCAGCGCCCCGGGACTCATCACAGATACGCAGTATTTT.

The CDR3 region has the DNA TGCAGCGTTGGACAGGGCAATCAGCCCCAGCATTTT. Translated, it gives CSVGQGNQPQHF. The chain has TRBV29-1 and TRBJ1-5; possible D gene TRBD1, 6 bases. From germline, CDR1 is SQVTM and CDR2 ANQGSEA. The CDR3 has 12 residues. V lost 4 bases and J 2 bases, leaving 6 bases between the germline ends.

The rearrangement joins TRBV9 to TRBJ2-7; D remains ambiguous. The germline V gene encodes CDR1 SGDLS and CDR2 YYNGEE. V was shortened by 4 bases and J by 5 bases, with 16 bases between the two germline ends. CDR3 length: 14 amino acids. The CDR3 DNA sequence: TGTGCCAGCAGCTACCGACTGGAGCCCGACGAGCAGTACTTC. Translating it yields CASSYRLEPDEQYF.

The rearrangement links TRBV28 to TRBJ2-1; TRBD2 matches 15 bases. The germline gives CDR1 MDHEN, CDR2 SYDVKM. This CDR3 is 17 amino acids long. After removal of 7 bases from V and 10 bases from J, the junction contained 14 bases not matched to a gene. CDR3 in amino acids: CASTPSSGTSGRWEQFF. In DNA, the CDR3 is TGTGCCAGCACCCCCTCCTCCGGGACTAGCGGGAGGTGGGAGCAGTTCTTC.

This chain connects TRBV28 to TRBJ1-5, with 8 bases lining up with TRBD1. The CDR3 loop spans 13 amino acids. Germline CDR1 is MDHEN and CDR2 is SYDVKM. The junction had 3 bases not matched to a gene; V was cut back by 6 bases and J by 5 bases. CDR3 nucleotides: TGTGCCAGCAGGGCAGGGGGCCATCAGCCCCAGCATTTT. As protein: CASRAGGHQPQHF.

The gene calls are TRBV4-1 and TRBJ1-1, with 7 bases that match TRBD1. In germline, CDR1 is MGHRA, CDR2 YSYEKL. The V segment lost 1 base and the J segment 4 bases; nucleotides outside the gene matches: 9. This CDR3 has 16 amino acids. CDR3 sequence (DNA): TGCGCCAGCAGCCAAGGCGCGACAGGGAGATCCACTGAAGCTTTCTTT. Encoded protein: CASSQGATGRSTEAFF.

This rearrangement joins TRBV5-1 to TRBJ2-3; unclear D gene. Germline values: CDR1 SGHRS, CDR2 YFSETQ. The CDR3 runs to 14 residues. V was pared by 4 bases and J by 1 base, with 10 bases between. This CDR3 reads CASSPSTGTDTQYF. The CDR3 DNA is TGCGCCAGCAGCCCTTCAACGGGCACAGATACGCAGTATTTT.

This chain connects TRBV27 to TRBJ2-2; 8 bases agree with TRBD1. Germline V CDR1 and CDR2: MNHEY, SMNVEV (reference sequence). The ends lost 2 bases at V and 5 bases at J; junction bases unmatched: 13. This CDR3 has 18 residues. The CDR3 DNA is TGTGCCAGCAGTTTAGGACAGGGAAATTTGGACCGAACCGGGGAGCTGTTTTTT. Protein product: CASSLGQGNLDRTGELFF.

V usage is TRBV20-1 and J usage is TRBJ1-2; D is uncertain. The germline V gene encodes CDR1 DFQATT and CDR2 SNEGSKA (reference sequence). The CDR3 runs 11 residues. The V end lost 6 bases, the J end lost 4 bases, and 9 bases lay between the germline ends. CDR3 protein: CSAKDGYGYTF. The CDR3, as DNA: TGCAGTGCGAAAGACGGCTATGGCTACACCTTC.

CDR3 in amino acids: CASSYTGVTEAFF. The CDR3 region has the DNA TGTGCCAGCAGTTACACGGGAGTCACTGAAGCTTTCTTT. V gene TRBV6-5 combines with J gene TRBJ1-1; D is unclear. The CDR3 consists of 13 residues. CDR1 MNHEY and CDR2 SVGAGI come from the germline V gene. Trimming removed 2 bases from V and 4 bases from J, with 8 bases in between.

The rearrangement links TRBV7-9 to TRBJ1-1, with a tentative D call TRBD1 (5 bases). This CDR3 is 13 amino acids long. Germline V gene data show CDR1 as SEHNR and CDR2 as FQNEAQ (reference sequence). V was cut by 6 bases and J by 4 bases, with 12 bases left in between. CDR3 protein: CASSRGTGTEAFF. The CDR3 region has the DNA TGTGCCAGCAGTAGGGGCACAGGCACTGAAGCTTTCTTT.

CDR3 region: CASRMEIRNQPQHF. DNA for the CDR3: TGTGCCAGCAGGATGGAAATCCGCAATCAGCCCCAGCATTTT. The chain recombines TRBV28 with TRBJ1-5; D unresolved. This CDR3 is 14 amino acids long. Germline assignment: CDR1 MDHEN and CDR2 SYDVKM. V was trimmed by 6 bases and J by 2 bases, leaving 11 bases between them.

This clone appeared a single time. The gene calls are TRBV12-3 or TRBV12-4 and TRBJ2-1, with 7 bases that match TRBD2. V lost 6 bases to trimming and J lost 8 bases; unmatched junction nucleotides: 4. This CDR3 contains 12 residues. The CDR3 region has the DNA TGTGCCAGCAGCCTCGGGGGGTATGAGCAGTTCTTC. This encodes CASSLGGYEQFF.

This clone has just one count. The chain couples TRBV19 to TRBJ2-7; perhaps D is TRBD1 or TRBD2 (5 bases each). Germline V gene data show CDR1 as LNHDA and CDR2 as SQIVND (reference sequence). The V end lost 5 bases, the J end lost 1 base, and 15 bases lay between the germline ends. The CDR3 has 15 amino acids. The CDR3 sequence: CASSPLPGRSYEQYF. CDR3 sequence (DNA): TGTGCCAGTAGTCCTCTCCCGGGACGATCCTACGAGCAGTACTTC.

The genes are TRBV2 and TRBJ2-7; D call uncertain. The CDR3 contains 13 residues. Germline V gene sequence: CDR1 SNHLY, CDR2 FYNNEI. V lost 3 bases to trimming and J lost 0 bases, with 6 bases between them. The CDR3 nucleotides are TGTGCCAGCAGTGATGGGTTCTCCTACGAGCAGTACTTC. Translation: CASSDGFSYEQYF.

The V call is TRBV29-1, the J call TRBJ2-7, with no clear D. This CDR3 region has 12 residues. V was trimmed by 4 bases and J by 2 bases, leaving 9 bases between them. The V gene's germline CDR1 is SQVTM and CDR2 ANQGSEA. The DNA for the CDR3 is TGCAGCGTTGGGACCACTCCCTACGAGCAGTACTTC. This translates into CSVGTTPYEQYF.

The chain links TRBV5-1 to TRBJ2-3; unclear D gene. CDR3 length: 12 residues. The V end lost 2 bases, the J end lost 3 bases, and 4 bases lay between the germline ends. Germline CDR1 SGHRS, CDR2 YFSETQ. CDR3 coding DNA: TGCGCCAGCAGCTTAGAAACAGATACGCAGTATTTT. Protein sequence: CASSLETDTQYF.

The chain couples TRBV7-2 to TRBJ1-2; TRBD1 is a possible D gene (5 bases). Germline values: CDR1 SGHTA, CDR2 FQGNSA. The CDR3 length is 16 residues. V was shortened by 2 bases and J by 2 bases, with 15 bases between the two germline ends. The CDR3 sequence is CASSLPPGKVNYGYTF. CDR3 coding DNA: TGTGCCAGCAGCTTACCCCCAGGGAAGGTGAACTATGGCTACACCTTC.

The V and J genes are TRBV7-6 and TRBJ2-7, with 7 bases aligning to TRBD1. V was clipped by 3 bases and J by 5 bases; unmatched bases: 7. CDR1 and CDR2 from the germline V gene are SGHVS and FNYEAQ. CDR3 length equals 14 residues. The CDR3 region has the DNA TGTGCCAGCAGCTTCCGACAGGGTTATAACGAGCAGTACTTC. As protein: CASSFRQGYNEQYF. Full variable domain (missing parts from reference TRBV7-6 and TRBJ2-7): GAGVSQSPRYKVTKRGQDVALRCDPISGHVSLYWYRQALGQGPEFLTYFNYEAQQDKSGLPNDRFSAERPEGSISTLTIQRTEQRDSAMYRCASSFRQGYNEQYFGPGTRLTVT.